This T cell receptor (beta chain) was sequenced in a study of regulatory T cells in long-lasting Graves disease. Study-wide background: The antithyroid drugs taken by newly diagnosed Graves' patients had been used for under 3 months.

At least ten counts were recorded for this clonotype. Its matching antigen is unknown. One end of the junction varies from germline; a read error may be responsible. Noted time point: newly diagnosed GD, antithyroid drugs for less than 3 months. PBMCs provided the RNA from which the TCR library was made. Study observations and caveats: Graves' patients with persistent disease showed TCR diversity lower than patients newly diagnosed.

CDR3-region Arm-PCR and iRepertoire HTBI primers produced the TCR beta libraries. One entry per CDR3 protein, called by TCRdb with MiXCR from the multiplex PCR reads. This table has approximately 480,000 distinct CDR3 sequences, 15% to 20% appearing once. Separately, the same data were catalogued under a study of T cells in Graves' hyperthyroidism and ophthalmopathy.

Sequencing used peripheral blood mononuclear cells (PBMCs), obtained at new diagnosis, from a patient treated with antithyroid drugs. This TCR derives from a middle-aged man with Graves disease.

CDR3 region: CASSLDGYNQPQHF. For the CDR3, the DNA is TGTGCCAGCAGCTTAGATGGGTACAATCAGCCCCAGCATTTT. The V call is TRBV12-3 or TRBV12-4, the J call TRBJ1-5; D is undetermined. There are 14 residues in the CDR3.